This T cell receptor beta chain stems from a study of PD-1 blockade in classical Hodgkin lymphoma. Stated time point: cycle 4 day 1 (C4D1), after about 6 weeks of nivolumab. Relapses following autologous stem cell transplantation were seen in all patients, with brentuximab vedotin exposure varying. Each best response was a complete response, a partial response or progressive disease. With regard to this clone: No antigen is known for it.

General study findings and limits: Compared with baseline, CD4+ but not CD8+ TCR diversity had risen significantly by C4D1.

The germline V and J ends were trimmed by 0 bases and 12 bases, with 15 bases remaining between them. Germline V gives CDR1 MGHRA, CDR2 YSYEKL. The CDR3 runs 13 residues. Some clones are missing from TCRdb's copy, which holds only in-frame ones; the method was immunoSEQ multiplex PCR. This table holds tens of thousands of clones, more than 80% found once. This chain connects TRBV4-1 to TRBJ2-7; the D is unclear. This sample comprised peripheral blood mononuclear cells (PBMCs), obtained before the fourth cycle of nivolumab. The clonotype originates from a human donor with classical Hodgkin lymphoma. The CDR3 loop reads CASSQEGMGQPYF. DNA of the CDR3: TGCGCCAGCAGCCAAGAGGGGATGGGCCAACCGTACTTC.